This T cell receptor beta chain appears in the sequencing data of a study of blood T cell repertoires in COVID-19. Study background: Collection of acute and convalescent COVID-19 samples took place in the United States, Italy and Spain. Sources were T cells, B-cell-depleted T cells, or PBMCs; the material itself was cDNA or gDNA.

The CDR3 sequence is 15 residues long. V trimming: 10 bases; J trimming: 5 bases; junction bases outside the gene matches: 11. Germline assignment: CDR1 SNHLY and CDR2 FYNNEI. Source study methods: Reference gene primer amplification yielded estimated nucleated cell counts. TCRdb's copy holds only in-frame clones and misses some; the assay was immunoSEQ multiplex PCR. V and J calls and clone size are as listed in that table; D and trimming were resolved from the DNA. The table shows around 150,000 clones, with around 90% occurring only once. This rearrangement joins TRBV2 to TRBJ1-4; 9 bases are a match to TRBD1. This receptor was taken from a man aged 55-75 years with active or convalescent COVID-19. Sequenced: peripheral blood. CDR3 in DNA: TGTGCCACGTCAAACAACAGGGGGCGCAATGAAAAACTGTTTTTT. Translated: CATSNNRGRNEKLFF.